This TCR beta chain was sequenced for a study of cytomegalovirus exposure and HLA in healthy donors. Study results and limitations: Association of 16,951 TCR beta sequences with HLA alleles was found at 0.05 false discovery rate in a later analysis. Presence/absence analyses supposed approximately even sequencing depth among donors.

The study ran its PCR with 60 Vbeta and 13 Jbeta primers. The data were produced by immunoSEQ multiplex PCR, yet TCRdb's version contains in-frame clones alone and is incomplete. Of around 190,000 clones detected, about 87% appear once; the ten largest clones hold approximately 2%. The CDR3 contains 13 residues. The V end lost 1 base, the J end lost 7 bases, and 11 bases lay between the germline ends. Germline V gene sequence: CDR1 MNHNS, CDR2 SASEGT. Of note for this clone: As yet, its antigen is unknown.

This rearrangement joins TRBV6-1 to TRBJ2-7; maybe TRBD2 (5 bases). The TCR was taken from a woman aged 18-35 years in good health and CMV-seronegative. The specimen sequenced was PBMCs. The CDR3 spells CASSEDGRGEQYF. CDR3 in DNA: TGTGCCAGCAGTGAAGATGGGAGAGGGGAGCAGTACTTC.